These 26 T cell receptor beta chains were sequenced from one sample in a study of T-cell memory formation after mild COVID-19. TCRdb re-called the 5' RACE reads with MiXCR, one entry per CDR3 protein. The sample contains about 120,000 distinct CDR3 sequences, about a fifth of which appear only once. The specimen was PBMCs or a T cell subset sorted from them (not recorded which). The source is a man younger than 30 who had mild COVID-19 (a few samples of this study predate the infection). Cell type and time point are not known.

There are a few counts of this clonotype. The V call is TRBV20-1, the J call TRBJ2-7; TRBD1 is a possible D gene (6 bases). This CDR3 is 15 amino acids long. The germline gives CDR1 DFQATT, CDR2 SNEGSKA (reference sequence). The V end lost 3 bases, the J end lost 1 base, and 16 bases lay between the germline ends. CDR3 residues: CSARARTVPSYEQYV. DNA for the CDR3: TGCAGTGCTAGGGCGAGGACAGTACCTTCCTACGAGCAGTACGTC.

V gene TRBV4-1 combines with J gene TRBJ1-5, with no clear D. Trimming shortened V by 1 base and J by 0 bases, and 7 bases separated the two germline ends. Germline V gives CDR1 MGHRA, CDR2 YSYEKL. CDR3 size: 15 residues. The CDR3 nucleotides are TGCGCCAGCAGCCAAGTGACACCTAGCAATCAGCCCCAGCATTTT. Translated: CASSQVTPSNQPQHF.

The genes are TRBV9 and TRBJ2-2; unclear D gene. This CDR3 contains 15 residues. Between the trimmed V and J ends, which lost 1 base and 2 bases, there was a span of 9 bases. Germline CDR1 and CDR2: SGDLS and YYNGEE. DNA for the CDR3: TGTGCCAGCAGCGTACTGTCGTTCAACACCGGGGAGCTGTTTTTT. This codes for CASSVLSFNTGELFF.

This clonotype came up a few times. Written as DNA, the CDR3 is TGTGCCAGCGGGTTCGGGGGCCCTGAAGCTTTCTTT. The encoded protein is CASGFGGPEAFF. This chain connects TRBV6-2 or TRBV6-3 to TRBJ1-1; a possible D gene is TRBD1 (6 bases). The germline V gene encodes CDR1 MNHEY and CDR2 SVGEGT. This CDR3 region has 12 residues. The V gene lost 8 bases and the J gene lost 6 bases, with 13 bases spanning the gap.

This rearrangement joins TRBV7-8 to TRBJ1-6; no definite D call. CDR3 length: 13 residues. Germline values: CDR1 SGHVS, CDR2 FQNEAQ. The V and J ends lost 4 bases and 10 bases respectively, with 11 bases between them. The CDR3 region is CASSWTEYSPLHF. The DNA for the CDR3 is TGTGCCAGCAGCTGGACGGAATACTCACCCCTCCACTTT.

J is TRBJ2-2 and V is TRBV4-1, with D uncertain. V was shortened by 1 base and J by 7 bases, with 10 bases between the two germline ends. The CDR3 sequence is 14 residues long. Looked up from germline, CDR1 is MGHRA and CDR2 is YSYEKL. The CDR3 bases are TGCGCCAGCAGCCAAGCGCGACTGGTCGGGGAGCTGTTTTTT. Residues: CASSQARLVGELFF.

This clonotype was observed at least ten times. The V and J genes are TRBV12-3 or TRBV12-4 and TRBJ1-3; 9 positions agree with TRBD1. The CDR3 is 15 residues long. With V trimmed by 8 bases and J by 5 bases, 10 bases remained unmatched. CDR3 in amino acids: CASGTGKSQRNTIYF. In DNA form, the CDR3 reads TGTGCCAGCGGGACAGGGAAAAGCCAGCGAAACACCATATATTTT.

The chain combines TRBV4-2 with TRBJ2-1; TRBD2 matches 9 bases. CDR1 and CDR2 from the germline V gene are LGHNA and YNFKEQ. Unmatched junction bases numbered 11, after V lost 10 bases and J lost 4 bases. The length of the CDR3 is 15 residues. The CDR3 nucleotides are TGTGCCACCTCGAAGGAGCGGGGGGCGTACAATGAGCAGTTCTTC. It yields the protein CATSKERGAYNEQFF.

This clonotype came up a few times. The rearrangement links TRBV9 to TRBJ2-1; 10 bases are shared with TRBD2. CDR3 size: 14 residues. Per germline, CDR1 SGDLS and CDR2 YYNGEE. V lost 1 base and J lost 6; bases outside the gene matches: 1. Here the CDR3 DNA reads TGTGCCAGCAGCGTAAGCGGGGGGGTCAATGAGCAGTTCTTC. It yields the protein CASSVSGGVNEQFF.

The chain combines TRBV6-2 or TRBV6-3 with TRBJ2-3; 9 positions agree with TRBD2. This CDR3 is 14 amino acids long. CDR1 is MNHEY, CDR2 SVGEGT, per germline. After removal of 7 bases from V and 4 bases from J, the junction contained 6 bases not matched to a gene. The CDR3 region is CASTRGGAADTQYF. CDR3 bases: TGTGCCAGCACCCGCGGGGGGGCCGCAGATACGCAGTATTTT.

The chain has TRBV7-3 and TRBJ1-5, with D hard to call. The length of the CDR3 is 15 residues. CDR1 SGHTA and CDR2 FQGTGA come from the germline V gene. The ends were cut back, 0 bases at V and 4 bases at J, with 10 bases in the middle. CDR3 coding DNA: TGTGCCAGCAGCTTAACTGCCGGGTTGAATCAGCCCCAGCATTTT. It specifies CASSLTAGLNQPQHF.

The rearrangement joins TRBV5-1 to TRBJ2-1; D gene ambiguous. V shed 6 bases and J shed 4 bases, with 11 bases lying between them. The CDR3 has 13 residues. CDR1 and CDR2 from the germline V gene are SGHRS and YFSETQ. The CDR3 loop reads CASMAIPYNEQFF. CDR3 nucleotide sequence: TGCGCCAGCATGGCCATCCCTTACAATGAGCAGTTCTTC. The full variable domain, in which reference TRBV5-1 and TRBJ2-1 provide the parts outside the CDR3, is KAGVTQTPRYLIKTRGQQVTLSCSPISGHRSVSWYQQTPGQGLQFLFEYFSETQRNKGNFPGRFSGRQFSNSRSEMNVSTLELGDSALYLCASMAIPYNEQFFGPGTRLTVL.

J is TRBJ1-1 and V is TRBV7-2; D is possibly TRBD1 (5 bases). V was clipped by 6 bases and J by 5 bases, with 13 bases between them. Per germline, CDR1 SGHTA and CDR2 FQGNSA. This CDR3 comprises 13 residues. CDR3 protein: CASRGGGRTEAFF. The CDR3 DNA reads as TGTGCCAGCAGGGGCGGGGGGAGAACTGAAGCTTTCTTT. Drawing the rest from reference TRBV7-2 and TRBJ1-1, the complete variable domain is GAGVSQSPSNKVTEKGKDVELRCDPISGHTALYWYRQSLGQGLEFLIYFQGNSAPDKSGLPSDRFSAERTGGSVSTLTIQRTQQEDSAVYLCASRGGGRTEAFFGQGTRLTVV.

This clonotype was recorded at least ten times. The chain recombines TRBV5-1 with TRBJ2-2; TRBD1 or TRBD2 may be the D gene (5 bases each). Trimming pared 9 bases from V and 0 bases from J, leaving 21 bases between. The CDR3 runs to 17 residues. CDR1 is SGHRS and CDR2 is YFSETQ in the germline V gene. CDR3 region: CAKQSSGANPNTGELFF. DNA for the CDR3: TGCGCCAAGCAATCGTCCGGGGCGAATCCGAACACCGGGGAGCTGTTTTTT.

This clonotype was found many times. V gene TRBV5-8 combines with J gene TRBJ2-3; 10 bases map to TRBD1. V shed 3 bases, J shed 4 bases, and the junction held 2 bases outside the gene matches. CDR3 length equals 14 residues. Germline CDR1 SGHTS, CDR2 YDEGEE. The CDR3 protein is CASSSGQGADTQYF. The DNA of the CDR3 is TGTGCCAGCAGCTCAGGACAGGGGGCAGATACGCAGTATTTT.

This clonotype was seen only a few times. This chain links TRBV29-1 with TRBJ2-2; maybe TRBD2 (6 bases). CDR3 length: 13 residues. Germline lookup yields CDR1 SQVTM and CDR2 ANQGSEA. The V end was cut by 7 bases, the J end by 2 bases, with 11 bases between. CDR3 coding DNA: TGCAGCGCATCGGGAGTAAACACCGGGGAGCTGTTTTTT. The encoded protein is CSASGVNTGELFF.

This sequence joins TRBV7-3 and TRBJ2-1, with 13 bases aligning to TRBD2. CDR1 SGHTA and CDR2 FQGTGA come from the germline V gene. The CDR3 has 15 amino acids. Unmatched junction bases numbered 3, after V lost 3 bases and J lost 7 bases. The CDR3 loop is CASSFSGLAGNEQFF. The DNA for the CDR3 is TGTGCCAGCAGCTTTTCGGGACTAGCGGGGAATGAGCAGTTCTTC.

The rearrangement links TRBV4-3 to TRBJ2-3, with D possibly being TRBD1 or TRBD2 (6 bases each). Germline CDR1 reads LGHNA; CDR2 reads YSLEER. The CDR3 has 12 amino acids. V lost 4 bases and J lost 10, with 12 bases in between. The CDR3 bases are TGCGCCAGCAGCCGAACGGGGGCAGCGCAGTATTTT. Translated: CASSRTGAAQYF.

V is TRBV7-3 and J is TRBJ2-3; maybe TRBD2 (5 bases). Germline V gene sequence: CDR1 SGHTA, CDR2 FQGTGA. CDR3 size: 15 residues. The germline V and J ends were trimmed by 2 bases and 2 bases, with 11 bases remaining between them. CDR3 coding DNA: TGTGCCAGCAGCTTACTGTCGGGGAACACAGATACGCAGTATTTT. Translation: CASSLLSGNTDTQYF.

CDR3 protein: CASSSQGWAETDTQYF. DNA of the CDR3: TGTGCCAGCAGCTCCCAAGGGTGGGCAGAGACAGATACGCAGTATTTT. The chain has TRBV7-9 and TRBJ2-3, with D unresolved. The CDR3 is made up of 16 amino acids. V was cut by 4 bases and J by 3 bases, with 17 bases left in between. Germline V CDR1 and CDR2: SEHNR, FQNEAQ (reference sequence).

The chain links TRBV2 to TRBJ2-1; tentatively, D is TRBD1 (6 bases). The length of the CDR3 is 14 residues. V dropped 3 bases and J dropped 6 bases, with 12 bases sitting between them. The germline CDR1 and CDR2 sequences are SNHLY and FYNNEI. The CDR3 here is CASSDFGRGNEQFF. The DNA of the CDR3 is TGTGCCAGCAGTGACTTCGGCAGGGGCAATGAGCAGTTCTTC.

The CDR3 DNA follows: TGTGCCAGCAGCTCTTTGGTGCGCGTGTCCTACAATGAGCAGTTCTTC. Encoded protein: CASSSLVRVSYNEQFF. The chain employs TRBV7-2 and TRBJ2-1; D is ambiguous. The CDR3 has 16 residues. Per the germline V gene, CDR1 is SGHTA and CDR2 is FQGNSA. With 4 bases removed from V and 1 base from J, the gap between germline ends came to 14 bases.

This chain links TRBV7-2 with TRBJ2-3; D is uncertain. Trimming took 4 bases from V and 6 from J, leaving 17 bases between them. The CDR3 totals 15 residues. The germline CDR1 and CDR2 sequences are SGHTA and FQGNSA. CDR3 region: CASSSGSFLSDTQYF. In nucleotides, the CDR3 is TGTGCCAGCAGCTCCGGATCCTTTCTGTCTGATACGCAGTATTTT. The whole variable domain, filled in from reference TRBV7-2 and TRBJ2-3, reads GAGVSQSPSNKVTEKGKDVELRCDPISGHTALYWYRQSLGQGLEFLIYFQGNSAPDKSGLPSDRFSAERTGGSVSTLTIQRTQQEDSAVYLCASSSGSFLSDTQYFGPGTRLTVL.

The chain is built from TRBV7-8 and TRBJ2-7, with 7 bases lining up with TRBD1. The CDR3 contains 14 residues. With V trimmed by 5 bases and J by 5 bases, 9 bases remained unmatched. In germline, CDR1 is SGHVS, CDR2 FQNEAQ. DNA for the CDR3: TGTGCCAGCAGCGATACATTAGGGGGCAACGAGCAGTACGTC. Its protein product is CASSDTLGGNEQYV.

The CDR3, as DNA: TGTGCCAGCAAGTTAACCAGCGGGGGGATTTACAATGAGCAGTTCTTC. It yields the protein CASKLTSGGIYNEQFF. This chain connects TRBV4-2 to TRBJ2-1; 9 bases are a match to TRBD2. Losses at the gene ends were 7 bases for V and 4 bases for J; bases not matched to a gene: 11. The germline V gene has CDR1 LGHNA and CDR2 YNFKEQ. The CDR3 spans 16 residues.

The CDR3 nucleotides read TGTGCCAGCACCGAGGGCTCGCAGGACAATGAGCAGTTCTTC. It translates to CASTEGSQDNEQFF. This chain links TRBV7-9 with TRBJ2-1; possibly TRBD2 for D (5 bases). The CDR3 contains 14 residues. Germline CDR1 SEHNR, CDR2 FQNEAQ (reference sequence). Between the trimmed V and J ends, which lost 7 bases and 5 bases, there was a span of 15 bases.